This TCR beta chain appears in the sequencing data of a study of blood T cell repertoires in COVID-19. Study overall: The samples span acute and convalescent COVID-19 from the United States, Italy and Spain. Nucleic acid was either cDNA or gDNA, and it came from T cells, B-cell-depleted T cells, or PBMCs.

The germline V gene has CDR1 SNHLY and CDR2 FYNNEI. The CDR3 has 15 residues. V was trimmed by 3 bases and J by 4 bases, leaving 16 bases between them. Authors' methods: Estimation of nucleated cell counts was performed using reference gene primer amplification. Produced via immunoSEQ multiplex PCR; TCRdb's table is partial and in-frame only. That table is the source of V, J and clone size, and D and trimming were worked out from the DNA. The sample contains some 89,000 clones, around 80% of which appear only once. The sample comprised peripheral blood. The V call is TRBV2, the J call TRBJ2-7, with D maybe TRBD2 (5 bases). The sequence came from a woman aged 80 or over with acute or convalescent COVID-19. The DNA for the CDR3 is TGTGCCAGCAGTGAGGAAGGACTCCGACGATACGAGCAGTACTTC. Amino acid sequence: CASSEEGLRRYEQYF.